Listed below are T cell receptor beta chains from one sample, sequenced in a study of T cells after posttransplantation cyclophosphamide. Here immunoSEQ multiplex PCR was the method, and the copy in TCRdb shows in-frame clones only, minus some. Of about 7,000 clones in the sample, more than 60% are singletons; the top ten hold under 30%. Sequencing was done on a sample of memory CD4+ T cells sorted from blood. These receptors were obtained from a woman in her forties or fifties in good health and a related stem cell transplant donor. CDR3s include the opening cysteine and the closing phenylalanine or tryptophan.

V,J,length,CDR3
TRBV2,TRBJ1-5,18,CASSEDRTGKAFVWPQHF
TRBV30,TRBJ2-6,18,CAWSVREVTLFGANVLTF
TRBV30,TRBJ1-3,16,CAWSGRGYFGGNTIYF
TRBV15,TRBJ2-4,16,CATSRDRAGETDIQYF
TRBV19,TRBJ1-5,16,CASIQDSKYSNQPQHF
TRBV28,TRBJ1-5,20,CASNPVAFGTGERLDQPQHF
TRBV6-1,TRBJ2-7,13,CASSEGGPAQQYF
TRBV7-8,TRBJ1-2,15,CASSPPDRIITGYTF
TRBV7-7,TRBJ2-7,14,CASSLEPGPYEQYF
TRBV27,TRBJ2-1,17,CASSPSAWDRPFNEQFF
TRBV7-2,TRBJ1-6,15,CASSFIGANNSPLHF
TRBV14,TRBJ1-4,18,CASSQEGRGLTTNEKLFF